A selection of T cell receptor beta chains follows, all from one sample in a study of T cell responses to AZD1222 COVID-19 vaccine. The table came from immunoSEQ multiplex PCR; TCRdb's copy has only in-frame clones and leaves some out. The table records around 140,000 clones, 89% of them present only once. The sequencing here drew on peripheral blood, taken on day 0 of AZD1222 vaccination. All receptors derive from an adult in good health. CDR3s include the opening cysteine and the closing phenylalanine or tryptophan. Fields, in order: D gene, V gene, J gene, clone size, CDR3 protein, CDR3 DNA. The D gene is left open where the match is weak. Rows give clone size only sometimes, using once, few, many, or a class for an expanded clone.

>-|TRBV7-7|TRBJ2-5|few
CASSPDRGETQYF
TGTGCCAGCAGCCCGGACCGGGGAGAGACCCAGTACTTC
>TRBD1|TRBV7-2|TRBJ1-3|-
CASSLGDRTGNTIYF
TGTGCCAGCAGCTTAGGGGACAGGACGGGAAACACCATATATTTT
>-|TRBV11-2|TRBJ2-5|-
CASSHLQRETQYF
TGTGCCAGCAGCCACCTACAGAGGGAGACCCAGTACTTC
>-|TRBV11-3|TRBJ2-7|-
CASSRSSEGTYEQYF
TGTGCCAGCAGCCGATCTAGCGAGGGGACCTACGAGCAGTACTTC
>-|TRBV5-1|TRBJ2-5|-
CASSLKRLQGSQETQYF
TGCGCCAGCAGCTTAAAGAGACTCCAGGGGTCCCAAGAGACCCAGTACTTC
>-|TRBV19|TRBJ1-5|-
CASSTDRSNQPQHF
TGTGCCAGTAGTACAGACAGGAGCAATCAGCCCCAGCATTTT
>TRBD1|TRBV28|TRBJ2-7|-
CASSHTFGTGVFYEQYF
TGTGCCAGCAGTCACACCTTCGGGACAGGCGTTTTCTACGAGCAGTACTTC
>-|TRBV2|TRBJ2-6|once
CASSEVGSGANVLTF
TGTGCCAGCAGTGAAGTCGGTTCTGGGGCCAACGTCCTGACTTTC
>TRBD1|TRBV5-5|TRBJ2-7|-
CASSLGLASGQGKFEQYF
TGTGCCAGCAGCTTGGGCCTGGCGTCCGGACAGGGGAAATTCGAGCAGTACTTC
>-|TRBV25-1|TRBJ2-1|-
CASSRNSYNEQFF
TGTGCCAGCAGTCGAAACTCCTACAATGAGCAGTTCTTC
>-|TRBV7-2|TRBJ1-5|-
CASSLGGAWSNQPQHF
TGTGCCAGCAGCTTAGGTGGGGCGTGGAGCAATCAGCCCCAGCATTTT
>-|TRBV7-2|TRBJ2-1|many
CASSSNTANEQFF
TGTGCCAGCAGCTCTAATACGGCCAATGAGCAGTTCTTC
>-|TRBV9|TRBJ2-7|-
CASSVDGMANKQYF
TGTGCCAGCAGCGTGGACGGGATGGCGAACAAGCAGTACTTC
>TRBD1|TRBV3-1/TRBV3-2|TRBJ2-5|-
CASSYRLLRDRGQETQYF
TGTGCCAGCAGCTACCGTCTCCTCCGAGACAGGGGACAAGAGACCCAGTACTTC
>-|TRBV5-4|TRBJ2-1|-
CASSLDRTNEQFF
TGTGCCAGCAGCTTGGACAGAACCAATGAGCAGTTCTTC
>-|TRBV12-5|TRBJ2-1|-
CASNRDSYNEQFF
TGTGCTAGTAATAGGGACTCTTACAATGAGCAGTTCTTC
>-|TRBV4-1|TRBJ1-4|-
CASSQGVPAPNEKLFF
TGCGCCAGCAGCCAAGGCGTGCCAGCGCCTAATGAAAAACTGTTTTTT
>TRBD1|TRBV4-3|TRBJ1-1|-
CASSLWTGAPGAFF
TGCGCCAGCAGCCTATGGACAGGAGCGCCCGGGGCTTTCTTT
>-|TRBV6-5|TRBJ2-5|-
CASSYSFVGGKETQYF
TGTGCCAGCAGTTACTCTTTCGTTGGGGGGAAAGAGACCCAGTACTTC
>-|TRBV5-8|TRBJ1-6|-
CASSSGQTYNSPLHF
TGTGCCAGCAGCTCCGGACAGACTTATAATTCACCCCTCCACTTT
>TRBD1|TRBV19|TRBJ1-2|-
CASSLQGIDYGYTF
TGTGCCAGTAGTTTACAGGGGATCGACTATGGCTACACCTTC
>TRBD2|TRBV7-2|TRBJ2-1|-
CASSPGTSGYNEQFF
TGTGCCAGCAGCCCGGGGACTAGCGGATACAATGAGCAGTTCTTC
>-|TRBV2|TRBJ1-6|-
CASSEVELGISPLHF
TGTGCCAGCAGTGAAGTAGAATTGGGGATTTCACCCCTCCACTTT
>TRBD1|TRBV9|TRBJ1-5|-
CASSTGGNQPQHF
TGTGCCAGCAGTACAGGGGGCAATCAGCCCCAGCATTTT
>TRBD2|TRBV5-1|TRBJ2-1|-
CASTTSGTTYNEQFF
TGCGCCAGCACGACTAGCGGAACTACCTACAATGAGCAGTTCTTC
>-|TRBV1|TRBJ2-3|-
CTSSQVKAGGTDTQYF
TGCACCAGCAGCCAAGTGAAGGCGGGGGGGACAGATACGCAGTATTTT
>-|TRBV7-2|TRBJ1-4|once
CASSWGGANEKLFF
TGTGCCAGCAGCTGGGGGGGGGCTAATGAAAAACTGTTTTTT
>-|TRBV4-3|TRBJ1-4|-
CASSQDPQGSTNEKLFF
TGCGCCAGCAGCCAAGACCCGCAGGGGAGTACTAATGAAAAACTGTTTTTT
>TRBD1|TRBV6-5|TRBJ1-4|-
CASRSSGTGNEKLFF
TGTGCCAGCAGATCCTCCGGGACAGGGAATGAAAAACTGTTTTTT
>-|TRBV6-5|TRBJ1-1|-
CASSSDHGSEAFF
TGTGCCAGCAGTTCCGATCACGGGAGTGAAGCTTTCTTT
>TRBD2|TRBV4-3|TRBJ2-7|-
CASSQDWAPWASGTSYEQYF
TGCGCCAGCAGCCAAGATTGGGCTCCCTGGGCTAGCGGGACCTCCTACGAGCAGTACTTC
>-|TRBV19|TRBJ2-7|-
CASSITGASYEQYF
TGTGCCAGTAGTATTACGGGAGCGTCGTACGAGCAGTACTTC
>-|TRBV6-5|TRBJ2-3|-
CASRLGGSTDTQYF
TGTGCCAGCAGGCTTGGCGGGAGCACAGATACGCAGTATTTT
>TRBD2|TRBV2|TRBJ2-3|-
CASTVSGGALGGTDTQYF
TGTGCCAGCACGGTGTCCGGGGGGGCACTCGGAGGCACAGATACGCAGTATTTT
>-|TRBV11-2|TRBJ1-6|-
CASSLYRDRSPLHF
TGTGCCAGCAGCTTATACAGGGATCGTTCACCCCTCCACTTT
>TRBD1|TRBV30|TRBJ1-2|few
CAWSGGQSYGYTF
TGTGCCTGGAGTGGGGGACAGAGCTATGGCTACACCTTC
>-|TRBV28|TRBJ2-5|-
CASSLSDSVETQYF
TGTGCCAGCAGTTTATCGGACAGTGTAGAGACCCAGTACTTC
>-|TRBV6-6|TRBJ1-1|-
CASSYDGGTEAFF
TGTGCCAGCAGTTACGACGGGGGAACTGAAGCTTTCTTT
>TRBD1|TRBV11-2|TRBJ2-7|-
CASSLDLGQGYEQYF
TGTGCCAGCAGCTTAGACTTGGGACAGGGCTACGAGCAGTACTTC
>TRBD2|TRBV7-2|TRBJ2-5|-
CASSPTGLAKETQYF
TGTGCCAGCAGCCCAACCGGACTAGCCAAGGAGACCCAGTACTTC
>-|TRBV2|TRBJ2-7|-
CASIAPYEQYF
TGTGCCAGCATCGCACCTTACGAGCAGTACTTC
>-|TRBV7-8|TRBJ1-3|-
CASSLAAGVGNTIYF
TGTGCCAGCAGCTTAGCGGCAGGGGTTGGAAACACCATATATTTT
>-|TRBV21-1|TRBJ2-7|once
CASSTHRVRETYEQYF
TGTGCCAGCAGCACCCACAGGGTCCGAGAGACCTACGAGCAGTACTTC
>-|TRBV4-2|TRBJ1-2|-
CASSQELTSNYGYTF
TGTGCCAGCAGCCAAGAATTGACCAGCAACTATGGCTACACCTTC
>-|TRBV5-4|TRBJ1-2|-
CASRLGLSNYGYTF
TGTGCCAGCAGACTCGGGCTTTCTAACTATGGCTACACCTTC
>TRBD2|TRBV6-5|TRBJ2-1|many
CASSDSGTTYNEQFF
TGTGCCAGCAGTGACTCTGGGACTACCTACAATGAGCAGTTCTTC
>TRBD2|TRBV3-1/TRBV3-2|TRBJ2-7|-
CASSPFVSGGASYEQYF
TGTGCCAGCAGCCCCTTCGTCAGCGGGGGGGCTAGCTACGAGCAGTACTTC
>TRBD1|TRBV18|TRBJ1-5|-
CASSPQVTRGLSQPQHF
TGTGCCAGCTCACCACAAGTTACCAGGGGGCTTTCCCAGCCCCAGCATTTT
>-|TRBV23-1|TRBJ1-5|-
CASSQPTGIHLRNQPQHF
TGCGCCAGCAGTCAACCAACAGGGATTCATTTACGCAATCAGCCCCAGCATTTT
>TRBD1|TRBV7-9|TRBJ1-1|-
CASSLARGRGIEAFF
TGTGCCAGCAGCTTAGCCCGGGGCAGGGGGATTGAAGCTTTCTTT
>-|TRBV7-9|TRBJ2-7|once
CASSLLSGPYEQYF
TGTGCCAGCAGCTTATTAAGCGGACCCTACGAGCAGTACTTC
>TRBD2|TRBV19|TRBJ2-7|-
CATSGLAGYGNEQYF
TGTGCCACCTCTGGACTAGCGGGATACGGCAACGAGCAGTACTTC